A single sample gave rise to the 20 T cell receptor delta chains below, sequenced in a study of Vδ1+ human thymocytes. Study findings and constraints: Thymic TRG and TRD repertoires appeared highly polyclonal.

Which antigens these TCRs recognize remains unknown. Sequences come from RNA converted to cDNA by reverse transcription. CDR3 amplicons came from multiplex PCR with pooled V-gene forward and constant-region reverse primers. TCRdb re-called clones from the multiplex PCR reads using CATT. The sample holds more than 50,000 delta-chain clones, about 16% seen once. The sample was Vdelta1+ gamma-delta thymocytes from the thymus. Subset defined: FACS-sorted CD3+ TCRalphabeta- TCRVdelta1+ TCRVdelta2- thymocytes. Receptor source: a boy in the first two years of life who had congenital heart surgery.

This clone was picked up a small number of times. This rearrangement joins TRDV1 to TRDJ1; 8 bases are shared with TRDD3. Germline V gene lookup returns CDR1 TSWWSYY and CDR2 QGS. The V and J ends lost 2 bases and 8 bases, in that order; junction bases with no gene match: 19. The CDR3 totals 18 residues. The CDR3 loop is CALGEIPHPTGGRVKLIF. The CDR3 DNA follows: TGTGCTCTTGGGGAAATCCCCCACCCTACTGGGGGTAGGGTGAAACTCATCTTT.

This clone showed up just a few times. The V and J genes are TRDV1 and TRDJ1, with 8 bases fitting TRDD3. Germline V gene sequence: CDR1 TSWWSYY, CDR2 QGS. This CDR3 has 16 residues. Germline trimming cut 2 bases from V and 7 bases from J; bases unmatched to any gene: 12. CDR3 nucleotide sequence: TGTGCTCTTGGGGAAGGCGAGGGCTGGGGGACCTTTAAACTCATCTTT. Protein product: CALGEGEGWGTFKLIF.

This clone was seen only a few times. One junction end does not reproduce the germline sequence, and a read error may be involved. The rearrangement joins TRDV1 to TRDJ1, with a possible D match to TRDD3 (6 bases). CDR3 size: 23 residues. In germline, CDR1 is TSWWSYY, CDR2 QGS. The CDR3: CALGDTSPTNPKNPGGRTDKPIF. DNA of the CDR3: TGTGCTCTTGGGGACACTTCACCCACAAACCCAAAAAACCCCGGGGGACGTACCGATAAACCCATCTTT.

This chain links TRDV1 with TRDJ1; 9 bases are a match to TRDD3. CDR3 length: 20 residues. V shed 0 bases and J 3 bases; nucleotides not matched to a gene: 17. CDR1 and CDR2 (germline): TSWWSYY, QGS. For the CDR3, the DNA is TGTGCTCTTGGGGAACTAGGCCCCTATCCGTGGGGGATATCGGCCGATAAACTCATCTTT. Translation: CALGELGPYPWGISADKLIF.

V gene TRDV1 combines with J gene TRDJ1; no reliable D call. Deletions cut 2 bases from V and 1 base from J, with 17 bases between. This CDR3 is 17 amino acids long. Germline V gives CDR1 TSWWSYY, CDR2 QGS. The CDR3 is CALGESSPPRSTDKLIF. The DNA for the CDR3 is TGTGCTCTTGGGGAATCCTCTCCCCCGCGAAGCACCGATAAACTCATCTTT.

The chain is built from TRDV1 and TRDJ1; D may correspond to TRDD2 or TRDD3 (9 bases each). Germline V gives CDR1 TSWWSYY, CDR2 QGS. The CDR3 has 23 amino acids. Trimming removed 6 bases from V and 2 bases from J, with 40 bases in between. The CDR3 sequence: CALGLPTGPWGITPHPDTDKLIF. The CDR3 DNA reads as TGTGCTCTTGGCCTTCCTACGGGCCCCTGGGGGATTACCCCCCATCCAGATACCGATAAACTCATCTTT.

V is TRDV1 and J is TRDJ1; 13 positions match TRDD3. Germline lookup yields CDR1 TSWWSYY and CDR2 QGS. The V and J ends lost 4 bases and 1 base, in that order; junction bases with no gene match: 9. The CDR3 totals 18 residues. The CDR3 DNA sequence: TGTGCTCTTGGGGGTCGCGGGTACTGGGGGATACGCACCGATAAACTCATCTTT. This codes for CALGGRGYWGIRTDKLIF.

This clone was seen more than once but under ten times. The J gene is TRDJ1, the V gene TRDV1, with TRDD3 matching over 9 bases. The CDR3 length is 21 residues. Germline CDR1 TSWWSYY, CDR2 QGS. Unmatched junction bases numbered 22, after V lost 4 bases and J lost 1 base. Written as DNA, the CDR3 is TGTGCTCTTGGGGGCCTACTACGCCGGCCTTGGGGGGATACCGCCACCGATAAACTCATCTTT. Translated, it gives CALGGLLRRPWGDTATDKLIF.

Only a few counts were recorded for this clone. The chain links TRDV1 to TRDJ1; D remains ambiguous. Germline loops: CDR1 TSWWSYY, CDR2 QGS. Trimming took 5 bases from V and 0 from J, leaving 19 bases between them. CDR3 size: 17 residues. CDR3 DNA sequence: TGTGCTCTTGGGCAGGAGGGACCCAGGCCTTACACCGATAAACTCATCTTT. This translates into CALGQEGPRPYTDKLIF.

This chain links TRDV1 with TRDJ1, with TRDD3 matching over 8 bases. Germline assignment: CDR1 TSWWSYY and CDR2 QGS. The CDR3 is 17 amino acids. V trimming: 1 base; J trimming: 3 bases; junction bases outside the gene matches: 10. CDR3 sequence: CALGEPLDRGYSDKLIF. The CDR3 nucleotides read TGTGCTCTTGGGGAACCCCTGGACCGGGGATACTCCGATAAACTCATCTTT.

This chain connects TRDV1 to TRDJ1, with 9 bases matching TRDD2. J was trimmed by 0 bases and V by 2 bases; bases with no gene match: 13. The CDR3 spans 19 residues. Germline CDR1 and CDR2: TSWWSYY and QGS. The CDR3 DNA follows: TGTGCTCTTGGGGAAGGTTCCTTCCTACTACTGGGAGACACCGATAAACTCATCTTT. The encoded protein is CALGEGSFLLLGDTDKLIF.

This clone was observed a few times. The rearrangement joins TRDV1 to TRDJ1; 8 bases are a match to TRDD3. Per the germline V gene, CDR1 is TSWWSYY and CDR2 is QGS. V gave up 5 bases and J gave up 4 bases; unmatched junction bases: 21. The CDR3 runs 19 residues. The CDR3: CALGTHFSNGGIRRDKLIF. In DNA, the CDR3 is TGTGCTCTTGGGACCCATTTTTCCAATGGAGGGATACGTCGCGATAAACTCATCTTT.

This clone was observed a few times. The genes are TRDV1 and TRDJ1, with 7 bases lining up with TRDD2. This CDR3 spans 18 amino acids. Germline V lookup: CDR1 TSWWSYY, CDR2 QGS. The trim removed 1 base at V and 2 bases at J, leaving 13 bases unmatched. Here the CDR3 reads CALGERGLPRASTDKLIF. As DNA, the CDR3 is TGTGCTCTTGGGGAACGAGGCCTTCCTCGGGCCTCTACCGATAAACTCATCTTT.

On this clone: The same CDR3 also results from other DNA sequences found in this sample. The gene calls are TRDV1 and TRDJ1; D is unclear. The CDR3 extends over 13 amino acids. Trimming shortened V by 0 bases and J by 0 bases, and 2 bases separated the two germline ends. The germline gives CDR1 TSWWSYY, CDR2 QGS. The CDR3 here is CALGELDTDKLIF. CDR3 nucleotides: TGTGCTCTTGGGGAACTAGACACCGATAAACTCATCTTT.

The genes are TRDV1 and TRDJ1; tentatively, D is TRDD3 (5 bases). The CDR3 extends over 21 amino acids. The germline V gene has CDR1 TSWWSYY and CDR2 QGS. The V end lost 2 bases, the J end lost 5 bases, and 33 bases lay between the germline ends. Written as DNA, the CDR3 is TGTGCTCTTGGGGAATCCGATAAAGGACTGCGCTGGGAGATACAGAATGATAAACTCATCTTT. Its translation: CALGESDKGLRWEIQNDKLIF.

This clone was seen only a few times. This sequence joins TRDV1 and TRDJ1, with a possible D match to TRDD3 (6 bases). Trimming removed 2 bases at V and 0 bases at J, with 28 bases between. CDR1 is TSWWSYY and CDR2 is QGS in the germline V gene. There are 21 residues in the CDR3. Here the CDR3 reads CALGELWAYTDWDPYTDKLIF. The CDR3 DNA sequence: TGTGCTCTTGGGGAATTATGGGCCTACACCGACTGGGATCCGTACACCGATAAACTCATCTTT.

The rearrangement joins TRDV1 to TRDJ1; perhaps TRDD3 as D (5 bases). CDR1 is TSWWSYY and CDR2 is QGS in the germline V gene. Trimming removed 2 bases at V and 0 bases at J, with 25 bases between. The CDR3 is 20 residues long. CDR3 bases: TGTGCTCTTGGGGAAGTCTCTCCAGGGTTCTGGGCCGATTACACCGATAAACTCATCTTT. As protein: CALGEVSPGFWADYTDKLIF.

The chain combines TRDV1 with TRDJ1; 8 bases match TRDD3. The germline V gene has CDR1 TSWWSYY and CDR2 QGS. V gave up 0 bases and J gave up 0 bases; unmatched junction bases: 6. The CDR3 consists of 17 residues. In DNA form, the CDR3 reads TGTGCTCTTGGGGAACTGGGGATACCGAGGTACACCGATAAACTCATCTTT. This gives the protein CALGELGIPRYTDKLIF.

This clone was counted only a few times. The V and J genes are TRDV1 and TRDJ1; a weak D match, TRDD3 (5 bases). Trimming took 2 bases from V and 0 from J, leaving 34 bases between them. The CDR3 has 23 residues. From germline, CDR1 is TSWWSYY and CDR2 QGS. CDR3 nucleotides: TGTGCTCTTGGGGAATTGTGTTACCTGGCAGCCAGTTCCGGGGGTCGAAACACCGATAAACTCATCTTT. Its translation is CALGELCYLAASSGGRNTDKLIF.

The chain uses TRDV1 and TRDJ1; 8 bases are shared with TRDD3. V shed 1 base, J shed 0 bases, and the junction held 28 bases outside the gene matches. Germline V gene data show CDR1 as TSWWSYY and CDR2 as QGS. The CDR3 contains 24 residues. The DNA for the CDR3 is TGTGCTCTTGGGGAACAATGTAGTACATCCTGGTACTGGGGGTCCATAAGAGACACCGATAAACTCATCTTT. This gives the protein CALGEQCSTSWYWGSIRDTDKLIF.